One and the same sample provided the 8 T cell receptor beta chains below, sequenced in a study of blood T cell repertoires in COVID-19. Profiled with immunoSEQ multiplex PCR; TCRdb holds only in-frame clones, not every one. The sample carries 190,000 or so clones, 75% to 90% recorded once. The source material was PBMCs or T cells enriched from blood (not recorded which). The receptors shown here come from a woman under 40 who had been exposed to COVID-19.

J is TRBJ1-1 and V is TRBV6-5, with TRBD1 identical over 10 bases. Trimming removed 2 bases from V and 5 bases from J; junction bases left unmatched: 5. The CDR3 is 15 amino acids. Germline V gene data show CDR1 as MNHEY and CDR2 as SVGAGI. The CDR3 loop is CASSYVGQGGTEAFF. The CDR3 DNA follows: TGTGCCAGCAGTTACGTCGGACAGGGGGGGACTGAAGCTTTCTTT.

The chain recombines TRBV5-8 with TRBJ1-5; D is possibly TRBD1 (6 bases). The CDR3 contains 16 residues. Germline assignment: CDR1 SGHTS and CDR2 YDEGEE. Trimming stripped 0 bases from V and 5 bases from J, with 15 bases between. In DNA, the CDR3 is TGTGCCAGCAGCTTGGTTAACAGGGAATTCGATCAGCCCCAGCATTTT. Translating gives CASSLVNREFDQPQHF. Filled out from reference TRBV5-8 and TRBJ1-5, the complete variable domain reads EAGVTQSPTHLIKTRGQQATLRCSPISGHTSVYWYQQALGLGLQFLLWYDEGEERNRGNFPPRFSGRQFPNYSSELNVNALELEDSALYLCASSLVNREFDQPQHFGDGTRLSIL.

CDR3 DNA: TGTGCCAGCTCACCCTCCCAGGGGAGCGGGGGCTACAATGAGCAGTTCTTC. Translating it yields CASSPSQGSGGYNEQFF. The chain carries TRBV18 and TRBJ2-1; 8 bases align to TRBD2. Trimming removed 3 bases from V and 3 bases from J; junction bases left unmatched: 10. CDR1 and CDR2 from the germline V gene are KGHSH and LQKENI. The CDR3 length is 17 residues. The full variable domain, completed using reference TRBV18 and TRBJ2-1, is NAGVMQNPRHLVRRRGQEARLRCSPMKGHSHVYWYRQLPEEGLKFMVYLQKENIIDESGMPKERFSAEFPKEGPSILRIQQVVRGDSAAYFCASSPSQGSGGYNEQFFGPGTRLTVL.

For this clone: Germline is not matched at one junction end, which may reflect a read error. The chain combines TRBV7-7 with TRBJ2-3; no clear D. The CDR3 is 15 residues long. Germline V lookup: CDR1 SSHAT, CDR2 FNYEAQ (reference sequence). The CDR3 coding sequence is TGTGCTAGCAGCTTTAGTCTTGAGAACACAGATACGCAGTATTTT. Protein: CASSFSLENTDTQYF.

This CDR3 reads CASSGDARSPLHF. CDR3 nucleotides: TGTGCCAGCAGCGGTGACGCCAGGTCACCCCTCCACTTT. The gene calls are TRBV7-3 and TRBJ1-6; D remains ambiguous. The CDR3 is made up of 13 amino acids. V was trimmed by 5 bases and J by 10 bases, leaving 12 bases between them. The germline CDR1 and CDR2 sequences are SGHTA and FQGTGA. Together with reference TRBV7-3 and TRBJ1-6, the CDR3 gives the full variable domain: GAGVSQTPSNKVTEKGKYVELRCDPISGHTALYWYRQSLGQGPEFLIYFQGTGAADDSGLPNDRFFAVRPEGSVSTLKIQRTERGDSAVYLCASSGDARSPLHFGNGTRLTVT.

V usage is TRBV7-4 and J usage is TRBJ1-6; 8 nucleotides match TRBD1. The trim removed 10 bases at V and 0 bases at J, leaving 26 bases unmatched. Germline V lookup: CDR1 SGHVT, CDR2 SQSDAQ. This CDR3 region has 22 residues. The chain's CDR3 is CAKTPRDLRDRLGHSYNSPLHF. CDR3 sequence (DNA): TGTGCCAAAACACCGAGGGACTTGCGGGACAGGTTAGGCCACTCCTATAATTCACCCCTCCACTTT.

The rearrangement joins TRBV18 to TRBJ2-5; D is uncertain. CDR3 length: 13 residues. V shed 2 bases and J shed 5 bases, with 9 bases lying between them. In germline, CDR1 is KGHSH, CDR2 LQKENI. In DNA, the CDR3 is TGTGCCAGCTCACCAGTCAACGGGGAGACCCAGTACTTC. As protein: CASSPVNGETQYF.

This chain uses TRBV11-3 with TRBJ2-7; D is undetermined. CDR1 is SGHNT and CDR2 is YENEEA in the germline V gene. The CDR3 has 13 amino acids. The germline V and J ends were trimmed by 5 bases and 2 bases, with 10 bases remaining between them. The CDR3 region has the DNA TGTGCCAGCAGCGCCGGGTCTACCTACGAGCAGTACTTC. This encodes CASSAGSTYEQYF.